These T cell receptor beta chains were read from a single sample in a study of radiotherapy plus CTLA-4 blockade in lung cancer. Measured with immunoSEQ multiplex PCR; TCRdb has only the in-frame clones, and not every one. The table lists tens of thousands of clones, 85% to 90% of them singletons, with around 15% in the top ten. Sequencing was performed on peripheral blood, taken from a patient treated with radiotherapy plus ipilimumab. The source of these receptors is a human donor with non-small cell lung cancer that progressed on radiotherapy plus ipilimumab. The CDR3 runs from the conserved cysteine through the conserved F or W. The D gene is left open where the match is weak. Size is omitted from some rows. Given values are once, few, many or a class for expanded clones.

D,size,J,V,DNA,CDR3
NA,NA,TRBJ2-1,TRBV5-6,TGTGCCAGCAGCTTGTGGCGGCTGAGCTCCTACAATGAGCAGTTCTTC,CASSLWRLSSYNEQFF
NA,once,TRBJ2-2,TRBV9,TGTGCCAGCAGCGTAGCTTCGGGGCCCAGGGCCGGGGAGCTGTTTTTT,CASSVASGPRAGELFF
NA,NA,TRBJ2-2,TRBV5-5,TGTGCCAGCAGCCTCTTGCTGACCAACACCGGGGAGCTGTTTTTT,CASSLLLTNTGELFF
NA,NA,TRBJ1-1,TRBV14,TGTGCCAGCAGCCAAGATCCGATTGCAGCTTTCTTT,CASSQDPIAAFF
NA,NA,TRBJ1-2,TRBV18,TGTGCCAGCTCACCCCAGTCAGGGGTTAACTATGGCTACACCTTC,CASSPQSGVNYGYTF
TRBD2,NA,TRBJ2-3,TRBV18,TGTGCCAGCTCACTAGCGGGAGGACGAATGCAGTATTTT,CASSLAGGRMQYF
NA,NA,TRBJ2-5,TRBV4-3,TGCGCCAGCAGCCAAGATCGGCGCATCGAAGAGACCCAGTACTTC,CASSQDRRIEETQYF
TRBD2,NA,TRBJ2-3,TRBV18,TGTGCCAGCTCGGCCGGGGGGGCAGATACGCAGTATTTT,CASSAGGADTQYF
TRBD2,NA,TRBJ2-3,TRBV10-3,TGTGCCATCAGGGCGACTAGCGTAAGCACAGATACGCAGTATTTT,CAIRATSVSTDTQYF
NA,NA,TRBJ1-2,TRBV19,TGTGCCAGTAGTGGGGCGGGTTTTAACTATGGCTACACCTTC,CASSGAGFNYGYTF
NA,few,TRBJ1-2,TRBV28,TGTGCCAGCACCGAACTCCGCGGACGAAATGGCTACACCTTC,CASTELRGRNGYTF
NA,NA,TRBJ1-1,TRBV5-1,TGCGCCAGCAGCTTGGTGGCCCTGAAGAGGGCTGAAGCTTTCTTT,CASSLVALKRAEAFF
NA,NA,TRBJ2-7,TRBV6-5,TGTGCCAGCAGTTATGGCAGGGGCCCCTACGAGCAGTACTTC,CASSYGRGPYEQYF
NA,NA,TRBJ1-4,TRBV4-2,TGTGCCAGCAGTCCTGAGGTCTTTGGCGAAAAACTGTTTTTT,CASSPEVFGEKLFF
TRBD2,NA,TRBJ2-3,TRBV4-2,TGTGCCAGCAGCCAAAGCGGGAGCGGGACAGATACGCAGTATTTT,CASSQSGSGTDTQYF
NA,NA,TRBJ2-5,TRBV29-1,TGCAGCGTTAGCGATGGGTCAGAGACCCAGTACTTC,CSVSDGSETQYF
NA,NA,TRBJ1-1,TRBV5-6,TGTGCCAGCAGCAACAGGGCGGTGAACACTGAAGCTTTCTTT,CASSNRAVNTEAFF
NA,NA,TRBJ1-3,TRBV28,TGTGCCAGCAGTGACAGGGGAAACACCATATATTTT,CASSDRGNTIYF
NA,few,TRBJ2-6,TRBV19,TGTGCCAGTAGAAGGACGGGTCTTGGGGCCAACGTCCTGACTTTC,CASRRTGLGANVLTF
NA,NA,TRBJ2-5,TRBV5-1,TGCGCCAGCAGCACGGGACAAGGTGTCCAAGAGACCCAGTACTTC,CASSTGQGVQETQYF
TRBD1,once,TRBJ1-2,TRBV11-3,TGTGCCAGCAGCCTCAAGGGGGCAGGGTGGGGTAACTATGGCTACACCTTC,CASSLKGAGWGNYGYTF
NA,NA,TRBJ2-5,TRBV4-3,TGCGCCAGCAGCCACGGGACCAAAGAGACCCAGTACTTC,CASSHGTKETQYF
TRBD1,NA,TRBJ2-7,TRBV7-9,TGTGCCAGCAGCGCGTCGGGACAGCCAGCCTACGAGCAGTACTTC,CASSASGQPAYEQYF
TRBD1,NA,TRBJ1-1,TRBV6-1,TGTGCCAGCAGCAAAAACAGGGGGCTTAACACTGAAGCTTTCTTT,CASSKNRGLNTEAFF
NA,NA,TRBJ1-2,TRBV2,TGTGCCAGCAGTGAAGCGGGACAAATCTATGGCTACACCTTC,CASSEAGQIYGYTF
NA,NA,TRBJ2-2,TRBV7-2,TGTGCCAGCAGCTCTCCTAACACCGGGGAGCTGTTTTTT,CASSSPNTGELFF
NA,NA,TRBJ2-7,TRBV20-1,TGCAGTGCTGCGAAGGGCTACGAGCAGTACTTC,CSAAKGYEQYF
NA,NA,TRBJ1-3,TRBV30,TGTGCCTGGAGTGTTAAGGGGGCTGGAAACACCATATATTTT,CAWSVKGAGNTIYF
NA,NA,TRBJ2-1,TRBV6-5,TGTGCCAGCAGTCAAGGACTGAGCTCCTACAATGAGCAGTTCTTC,CASSQGLSSYNEQFF
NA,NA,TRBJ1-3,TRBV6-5,TGTGCCAGCAGTTACGGTCCTAACTCTGGAAACACCATATATTTT,CASSYGPNSGNTIYF
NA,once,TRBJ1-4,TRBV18,TGTGCCAGCTCCATACGTCGGGCAGCAACTAATGAAAAACTGTTTTTT,CASSIRRAATNEKLFF
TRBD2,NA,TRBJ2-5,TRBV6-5,TGTGCCAGCACCCCAAGCGGGGGCCCTACCGAGACCCAGTACTTC,CASTPSGGPTETQYF
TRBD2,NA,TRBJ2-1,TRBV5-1,TGCGCCAGCAGCAGGGGACTAGCGGGGGGGCGGTCCAACAATGAGCAGTTCTTC,CASSRGLAGGRSNNEQFF
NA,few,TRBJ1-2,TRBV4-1,TGCGCCAGCAGCCAAGACGGGGCGGTGCCCTATGGCTACACCTTC,CASSQDGAVPYGYTF
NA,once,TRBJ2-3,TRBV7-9,TGTGCCAGCAGCTTAGTAAGAAGAGATACGCAGTATTTT,CASSLVRRDTQYF
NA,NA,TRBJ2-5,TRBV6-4,TGTGCCAGCCGGCCCAGGGGGGGGGAGACCCAGTACTTC,CASRPRGGETQYF
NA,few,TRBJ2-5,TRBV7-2,TGTGCCAGCAGCCTCAAAGAGACCCAGTACTTC,CASSLKETQYF
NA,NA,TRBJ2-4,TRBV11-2,TGTGCCAGCAGCTTCGGACTAGCCAAAAACATTCAGTACTTC,CASSFGLAKNIQYF
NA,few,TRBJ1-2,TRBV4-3,TGCGCCAGCAGCCAATTCCAATCGTGGGGCTACACCTTC,CASSQFQSWGYTF
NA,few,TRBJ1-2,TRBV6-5,TGTGCCAGCAGTTTGACCCTTCCTACCCCCGGCTATGGCTACACCTTC,CASSLTLPTPGYGYTF
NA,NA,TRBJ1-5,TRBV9,TGTGCCAGCAGCCCGGGGCAACAGTCTCATCAGCCCCAGCATTTT,CASSPGQQSHQPQHF
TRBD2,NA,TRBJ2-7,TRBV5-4,TGTGCCAGCAGCAAGACTAGCGGGAGCTCCTACGAGCAGTACTTC,CASSKTSGSSYEQYF
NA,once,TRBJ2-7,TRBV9,TGTGCCAGCAGCACTCCCCTGAGTGACCCCTCCTACGAGCAGTACTTC,CASSTPLSDPSYEQYF
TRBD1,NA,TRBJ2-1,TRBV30,TGTGCCTGGAGTAAAGGACAGGGGGTCAATGAGCAGTTCTTC,CAWSKGQGVNEQFF
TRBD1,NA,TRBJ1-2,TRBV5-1,TGCGCCAGCAGCTCGGACCCCGGGACAGGGGGCGGCTACACCTTC,CASSSDPGTGGGYTF
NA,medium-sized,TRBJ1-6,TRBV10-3,TGTGCCATCAGTGAGTCAAGGGATTCACCCCTCCACTTT,CAISESRDSPLHF
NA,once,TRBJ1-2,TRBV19,TGTGCCAGTAGTATAGCTCGGGGGAACTATGGCTACACCTTC,CASSIARGNYGYTF
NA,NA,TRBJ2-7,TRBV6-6,TGTGCCAGCAGTTACCCGGGATCTGACGAGCAGTACTTC,CASSYPGSDEQYF
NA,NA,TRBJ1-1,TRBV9,TGTGCCAGCAGCGTAGGGCGGGCTACTGAAGCTTTCTTT,CASSVGRATEAFF
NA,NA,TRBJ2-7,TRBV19,TGTGCCAGTAGTACAGTTATTGGGAACGAGCAGTACTTC,CASSTVIGNEQYF
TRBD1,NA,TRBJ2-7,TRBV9,TGTGCCAGCAGCAAGGGACAGGGACAGGGATCCTACGAGCAGTACTTC,CASSKGQGQGSYEQYF
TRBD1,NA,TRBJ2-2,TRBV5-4,TGTGCCAGCAGCACAGGGGGCGCGGGTGGGGAGCTGTTTTTT,CASSTGGAGGELFF
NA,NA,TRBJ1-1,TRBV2,TGTGCCAGCAGTTCGGATGAGGGGCAGGGAGCTTTCTTT,CASSSDEGQGAFF
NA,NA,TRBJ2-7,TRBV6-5,TGTGCCAGCAGTCCGTCAAAAGGATACGAGCAGTACTTC,CASSPSKGYEQYF
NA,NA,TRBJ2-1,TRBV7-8,TGTGCCAGCAGCTTCTACAATGAGCAGTTCTTC,CASSFYNEQFF
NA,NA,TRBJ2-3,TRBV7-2,TGTGCCAGCAGCTTAGCGGCCAGGGGGGGTACAGATACGCAGTATTTT,CASSLAARGGTDTQYF
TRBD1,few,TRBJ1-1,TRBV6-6,TGTGCCAGCAGTACCAGGACAGGGGACAACACTGAAGCTTTCTTT,CASSTRTGDNTEAFF